One T cell receptor (beta chain) is described in this entry. Germline CDR1 SGHDT, CDR2 YYEEEE. V gave up 0 bases and J gave up 3 bases, with 4 bases separating them. This CDR3 comprises 12 residues. In the original workflow: Amplification of reference gene primers provided the estimated nucleated cell counts. Using immunoSEQ multiplex PCR, the repertoire was profiled, and TCRdb retains in-frame clones only, with some absent. Clone size and the V and J calls come from that table; the DNA yielded D and trimming. The repertoire holds more than 85,000 clones, with around 80% as singletons. This record comes from a study of blood T cell repertoires in COVID-19. Overall study: The United States, Italy and Spain supplied acute and convalescent COVID-19 samples. The cDNA or gDNA used as material had been derived from T cells, B-cell-depleted T cells, or PBMCs.

Input material: peripheral blood. This chain links TRBV5-6 with TRBJ2-7; D unclear. This TCR was sampled from a man in his 70s with acute or convalescent COVID-19. The DNA of the CDR3 is TGTGCCAGCAGCTTGGACTACTACGAGCAGTACTTC. Residues: CASSLDYYEQYF.